These 28 T cell receptor beta chains share one sample of origin, sequenced in a study of blood T cells in healthy people across ages. Combining a sample-barcoded 5' primer with a J-beta primer mix, a second PCR ran for about 6 to 11 cycles. TCRdb fed the 5' RACE reads into MiXCR, producing one record per CDR3 protein. This table holds 1.5 million to 2 million distinct CDR3 sequences, approximately 40% found once. The sequencing sample was made of blood. These receptor sequences come from a human donor in good health.

The chain joins TRBV12-5 to TRBJ1-2, with a possible D match to TRBD1 (5 bases). V was cut by 1 base and J by 5 bases, with 5 bases left in between. Germline loops: CDR1 LGHNT, CDR2 FRNRAP. The length of the CDR3 is 12 residues. CDR3 nucleotides: TGTGCTAGTGGTTTGGGGGGGTATGGCTACACCTTC. It is translated as CASGLGGYGYTF.

The rearrangement joins TRBV6-1 to TRBJ2-1; D gene uncertain. The germline V gene encodes CDR1 MNHNS and CDR2 SASEGT. This CDR3 region has 11 residues. Trimming took off 7 bases at V and 6 bases at J, with 7 bases between the two ends. CDR3 loop: CASNQCNEQFF. CDR3 nucleotides: TGTGCCAGCAACCAGTGCAATGAGCAGTTCTTC.

This clonotype was counted only a few times. V usage is TRBV20-1 and J usage is TRBJ2-7; possibly TRBD2 for D (5 bases). CDR3 size: 14 residues. CDR1 and CDR2 (germline): DFQATT, SNEGSKA (reference sequence). Trimming stripped 8 bases from V and 6 bases from J, with 23 bases between. CDR3 loop: CSTPTLLAGGEQYF. The CDR3, as DNA: TGCAGTACTCCTACACTCCTGGCTGGAGGCGAGCAGTACTTC.

V is TRBV2 and J is TRBJ1-2; D not certain. CDR1 is SNHLY and CDR2 is FYNNEI in the germline V gene. The CDR3 has 13 residues. Deletions cut 10 bases from V and 5 bases from J, with 17 bases between. In DNA, the CDR3 is TGTGCCACGACCGGCAGTTGGGGTTATGGCTACACCTTC. As protein: CATTGSWGYGYTF.

This clonotype occurred many times. The V call is TRBV30, the J call TRBJ2-2; tentative D call: TRBD1 (7 bases). The CDR3 covers 16 residues. Germline CDR1 reads GTSNPN; CDR2 reads SVGIG (reference sequence). V lost 0 bases to trimming and J lost 4 bases, with 15 bases between them. Written as DNA, the CDR3 is TGTGCCTGGAGTGTATTAGGACAGGAGGGCACCGGGGAGCTGTTTTTT. Its protein product is CAWSVLGQEGTGELFF.

This clonotype turned up a few times. CDR3 bases: TGTGCCAGCACCGAAGGGGAACGCGCCTACGAGCAGTACTTC. This gives the protein CASTEGERAYEQYF. The chain links TRBV5-6 to TRBJ2-7; D may be TRBD1 (5 bases). Germline lookup yields CDR1 SGHDT and CDR2 YYEEEE. Trimming removed 6 bases from V and 2 bases from J, with 15 bases in between. The CDR3 sequence is 14 residues long.

In the case of this clonotype: The conserved phenylalanine or tryptophan is not found at the CDR3 terminus, so this likely reflects a read error. The gene calls are TRBV29-1 and TRBJ1-2; unclear D gene. Germline loops: CDR1 SQVTM, CDR2 ANQGSEA. This CDR3 spans 11 amino acids. Trimming took 4 bases from V and 8 from J, leaving 11 bases between them. Here the CDR3 reads CSVGYLGGYTY. The CDR3 bases are TGCAGCGTTGGATACCTAGGGGGCTACACCTAC.

The chain links TRBV2 to TRBJ2-7, with D hard to call. V was shortened by 4 bases and J by 6 bases, with 4 bases between the two germline ends. There are 10 residues in the CDR3. Germline loops: CDR1 SNHLY, CDR2 FYNNEI. CDR3 DNA: TGTGCCAGCAGTGTTCTCGAGCAGTACTTC. Translation gives CASSVLEQYF.

This clonotype occurred a few times. CDR3 residues: CASRDTQETQYF. DNA for the CDR3: TGTGCCAGCAGGGACACCCAAGAGACCCAGTACTTC. V is TRBV25-1 and J is TRBJ2-5; a possible D gene is TRBD1 (5 bases). Per the germline V gene, CDR1 is MGHDK and CDR2 is SYGVNS. The ends were cut back, 6 bases at V and 1 base at J, with 6 bases in the middle. The CDR3 is 12 residues long.

In its sample, this clonotype was seen many times. This rearrangement joins TRBV7-9 to TRBJ2-7; D not certain. From germline, CDR1 is SEHNR and CDR2 FQNEAQ (reference sequence). Trimming took 6 bases from V and 4 from J, leaving 10 bases between them. The CDR3 loop spans 12 amino acids. CDR3 region: CASSLLDYEQYF. DNA of the CDR3: TGTGCCAGCAGTTTACTGGATTACGAGCAGTACTTC.

The V and J genes are TRBV7-2 and TRBJ1-6; D uncertain. The germline V gene has CDR1 SGHTA and CDR2 FQGNSA. Deletions cut 5 bases from V and 2 bases from J, with 10 bases between. The CDR3 has 15 residues. CDR3 loop: CASSPEGPYNSPLHF. CDR3 nucleotide sequence: TGTGCCAGCAGCCCCGAGGGTCCCTATAATTCACCCCTCCACTTT.

This clonotype was picked up many times. This chain joins TRBV4-3 and TRBJ2-5; 8 nucleotides align to TRBD2. CDR1 and CDR2 (germline): LGHNA, YSLEER. With 0 bases clipped from V and 2 bases from J, the junction kept 5 bases outside the gene matches. There are 16 residues in the CDR3. The CDR3 DNA reads TGCGCCAGCAGCCAAGACCCGAGCGGGGGTCAAGAGACCCAGTACTTC. This encodes CASSQDPSGGQETQYF.

This clonotype was detected a few times. The chain uses TRBV5-5 and TRBJ1-6, with unresolved D. The CDR3 totals 14 residues. CDR1 and CDR2 from the germline V gene are SGHKS and YYEKEE (reference sequence). The ends were cut back, 2 bases at V and 5 bases at J, with 8 bases in the middle. This CDR3 is CASSFRGDNSPLHF. The CDR3 DNA sequence: TGTGCCAGCAGCTTCAGAGGAGATAATTCACCCCTCCACTTT.

There are a few counts of this clonotype. J is TRBJ1-3 and V is TRBV7-2; 9 bases line up with TRBD1. Germline V gives CDR1 SGHTA, CDR2 FQGNSA. The CDR3 covers 20 residues. The V segment lost 5 bases and the J segment 4 bases; nucleotides outside the gene matches: 21. Written as DNA, the CDR3 is TGTGCCAGCAGCCACACACGAGCGGGACAGGGTCGGTGGATAGGAAACACCATATATTTT. Translated, it gives CASSHTRAGQGRWIGNTIYF.

The chain recombines TRBV11-1 with TRBJ1-1; D unresolved. V lost 5 bases, J lost 7 bases, and 20 bases lay in between. CDR3 length equals 15 residues. Germline V CDR1 and CDR2: SGHAT, FQDESV (reference sequence). This CDR3 is CASSDRRTGRDEAFF. CDR3 nucleotide sequence: TGTGCCAGCAGCGACCGGAGGACCGGGCGGGATGAAGCTTTCTTT. Based on the CDR3 plus reference TRBV11-1 and TRBJ1-1, the full variable domain is EAEVAQSPRYKITEKSQAVAFWCDPISGHATLYWYRQILGQGPELLVQFQDESVVDDSQLPKDRFSAERLKGVDSTLKIQPAELGDSAMYLCASSDRRTGRDEAFFGQGTRLTVV.

The J gene is TRBJ1-4, the V gene TRBV19, with unresolved D. The germline V gene encodes CDR1 LNHDA and CDR2 SQIVND (reference sequence). V was pared by 2 bases and J by 10 bases, with 11 bases between. The CDR3 sequence is 13 residues long. The CDR3 sequence is CASSIRRSGKLFF. CDR3 nucleotides: TGTGCCAGTAGTATAAGGAGGAGCGGAAAACTGTTTTTT.

This chain links TRBV5-5 with TRBJ2-3; 7 bases match TRBD2. CDR1 is SGHKS and CDR2 is YYEKEE in the germline V gene (reference sequence). The CDR3 has 16 amino acids. V lost 2 bases to trimming and J lost 2 bases; unmatched junction nucleotides: 8. The CDR3 nucleotides read TGTGCCAGCAGCTTTCCGGCGGGAGTAGACACAGATACGCAGTATTTT. Protein: CASSFPAGVDTDTQYF.

The chain uses TRBV29-1 and TRBJ1-1, with 9 bases identical to TRBD1. The V gene end was trimmed by 7 bases and the J gene end by 4 bases; junction bases not matched to a gene: 7. Germline V gene sequence: CDR1 SQVTM, CDR2 ANQGSEA. The CDR3 spans 13 residues. CDR3 nucleotides: TGCAGCGCTGTGGGACAGGGCCTCACTGAAGCTTTCTTT. Protein product: CSAVGQGLTEAFF.

In its sample, this clonotype was seen a few times. In DNA, the CDR3 is TGCAGTGCTTCTAGTGGGGGGCAAGGTACGCAGTATTTT. Residues: CSASSGGQGTQYF. The J gene is TRBJ2-3, the V gene TRBV20-1; perhaps D is TRBD1 or TRBD2 (6 bases each). Trimming took 5 bases from V and 8 from J, leaving 17 bases between them. CDR3 size: 13 residues. Germline V lookup: CDR1 DFQATT, CDR2 SNEGSKA (reference sequence).

This clonotype was observed a single time. This chain uses TRBV7-2 with TRBJ2-5; TRBD1 aligns across 9 bases. CDR1 SGHTA and CDR2 FQGNSA come from the germline V gene. V gave up 4 bases and J gave up 5 bases; unmatched junction bases: 8. The CDR3 extends over 15 amino acids. The CDR3 DNA sequence: TGTGCCAGCAGCTACGACAGGGGGATTGGGGAGACCCAGTACTTC. It encodes CASSYDRGIGETQYF.

This chain links TRBV12-3 or TRBV12-4 with TRBJ2-7; the D gene is possibly TRBD2 (7 bases). The CDR3 extends over 14 amino acids. Trimming shortened V by 2 bases and J by 6 bases, and 14 bases separated the two germline ends. CDR3 DNA: TGTGCCAGCAGTTTATGGGGGGGCTTAAGCGAGCAGTACTTC. It codes for CASSLWGGLSEQYF.

The chain links TRBV4-3 to TRBJ1-1; D is perhaps TRBD1 (5 bases). CDR3 length: 14 amino acids. V lost 3 bases, J lost 8 bases, and 16 bases lay in between. Per germline, CDR1 LGHNA and CDR2 YSLEER. CDR3 region: CASSHTDGGREAFF. CDR3 DNA: TGCGCCAGCAGCCACACCGACGGGGGTAGGGAAGCTTTCTTT.

This clonotype has more than one count but fewer than ten. The V and J genes are TRBV5-1 and TRBJ2-7; D is undetermined. The CDR3 loop spans 14 amino acids. Germline values: CDR1 SGHRS, CDR2 YFSETQ. Between the trimmed V and J ends, which lost 2 bases and 1 base, there was a span of 10 bases. As DNA, the CDR3 is TGCGCCAGCAGCTTACGGCAGCTATCCTACGAGCAGTACTTC. Translation: CASSLRQLSYEQYF.

The V and J genes are TRBV7-9 and TRBJ2-5, with D maybe TRBD1 (5 bases). V dropped 1 base and J dropped 4 bases, with 19 bases sitting between them. The CDR3 extends over 17 amino acids. Per the germline V gene, CDR1 is SEHNR and CDR2 is FQNEAQ (reference sequence). The CDR3 reads CASSLGRQIRRGETQYF. The CDR3 region has the DNA TGTGCCAGCAGCTTAGGCCGCCAGATCAGAAGGGGAGAGACCCAGTACTTC.

This clonotype was counted only a few times. This chain links TRBV4-2 with TRBJ2-5; 9 nucleotides agree with TRBD2. The CDR3 extends over 18 amino acids. CDR1 LGHNA and CDR2 YNFKEQ come from the germline V gene. The V segment lost 0 bases and the J segment 5 bases; nucleotides outside the gene matches: 13. CDR3 region: CASSQDLLAGRLEETQYF. The CDR3 DNA follows: TGTGCCAGCAGCCAAGATCTCCTAGCGGGGCGGCTAGAGGAGACCCAGTACTTC.

V gene TRBV27 combines with J gene TRBJ1-2; 7 nucleotides line up with TRBD1. In germline, CDR1 is MNHEY, CDR2 SMNVEV (reference sequence). The CDR3 covers 15 residues. V gave up 5 bases and J gave up 3 bases; unmatched junction bases: 9. Written as DNA, the CDR3 is TGTGCCAGCAGTCGCTCCCCGGGACAGTACTATGGCTACACCTTC. Residues: CASSRSPGQYYGYTF.

The table lists this clonotype with a count of one. A much larger clone differs by one base, so this may be a read error. CDR3 in amino acids: CAISGSGRPGANVLTF. Here the CDR3 DNA reads TGTGCCATCAGTGGGTCGGGGAGACCTGGGGCCAACGTCCTGACTTTC. The chain employs TRBV10-3 and TRBJ2-6; possible D gene TRBD2, 5 bases. Germline V CDR1 and CDR2: ENHRY, SYGVKD. The V end was cut by 4 bases, the J end by 2 bases, with 12 bases between. The CDR3 has 16 residues.

Of note for this clonotype: Here the CDR3 omits its conserved ending phenylalanine or tryptophan, so a read error is the likely source. This sequence joins TRBV12-3 or TRBV12-4 and TRBJ2-1; possible D gene TRBD2, 5 bases. Trimming pared 2 bases from V and 10 bases from J, leaving 15 bases between. The CDR3 consists of 14 residues. In nucleotides, the CDR3 is TGTGCCAGCAGTTTAACTACCGCTTTAGCGGAGCAGTTCTTA. Protein sequence: CASSLTTALAEQFL.